These 6 T cell receptor beta chains came from one sample sequenced in a study of blood T cell repertoires in COVID-19. Data came from immunoSEQ multiplex PCR; TCRdb stores just in-frame clones and leaves some out. The sample lists about 110,000 clones, over 75% occurring once. Sequencing input: peripheral blood. The receptor set was obtained from a man aged 70-80 years with active or convalescent COVID-19.

The sample holds a few counts of this clone. The DNA of the CDR3 is TGCGCCAGCAGCCAAGATCCTAGCGGATCGGGCCAAGAGACCCAGTACTTC. Translated, it gives CASSQDPSGSGQETQYF. J is TRBJ2-5 and V is TRBV4-1; 7 bases line up with TRBD2. V was clipped by 0 bases and J by 1 base; unmatched bases: 8. Looked up from germline, CDR1 is MGHRA and CDR2 is YSYEKL. The CDR3 consists of 17 residues.

The J gene is TRBJ1-5, the V gene TRBV6-6; 7 nucleotides match TRBD1. V dropped 5 bases and J dropped 6; count of bases not matched to a gene: 7. Germline V gene lookup returns CDR1 MNHNY and CDR2 SVGAGI (reference sequence). The CDR3 sequence is 14 residues long. CDR3 sequence reads: CASSDRQGLQPQHF. The CDR3 region has the DNA TGTGCCAGCAGTGACAGACAGGGCCTTCAGCCCCAGCATTTT.

This chain uses TRBV29-1 with TRBJ1-2, with D perhaps TRBD1 (6 bases). V was shortened by 0 bases and J by 4 bases, with 12 bases between the two germline ends. CDR1 is SQVTM and CDR2 is ANQGSEA in the germline V gene. This CDR3 has 14 amino acids. CDR3 DNA sequence: TGCAGCGTTGAAGATTTTACAGGGAGCTATGGCTACACCTTC. Protein: CSVEDFTGSYGYTF.

The chain is built from TRBV30 and TRBJ1-2; D is ambiguous. CDR3 length: 15 residues. The germline gives CDR1 GTSNPN, CDR2 SVGIG (reference sequence). Trimming cost V 5 bases and J 1 base, with 17 bases left between them. The CDR3 loop reads CAWREGVSLNYGYTF. In DNA, the CDR3 is TGTGCCTGGCGTGAAGGAGTGTCTCTTAACTATGGCTACACCTTC.

The chain couples TRBV10-1 to TRBJ1-2; D remains unclear. The CDR3 runs 13 residues. V was trimmed by 0 bases and J by 5 bases, leaving 7 bases between them. Germline V gene data show CDR1 as WNHNN and CDR2 as SYGVQD (reference sequence). This CDR3 reads CASSESRDYGYTF. The DNA of the CDR3 is TGCGCCAGCAGTGAGTCTAGAGATTATGGCTACACCTTC.

This rearrangement joins TRBV6-1 to TRBJ1-3, with 12 bases aligning to TRBD1. Germline V gene data show CDR1 as MNHNS and CDR2 as SASEGT. V was pared by 3 bases and J by 1 base, with 7 bases of the junction left unmatched. The CDR3 runs 18 residues. The CDR3 here is CASSEAGTGGRSGNTIYF. The CDR3 coding sequence is TGTGCCAGCAGTGAGGCCGGGACAGGGGGCCGATCTGGAAACACCATATATTTT.